These 24 T cell receptor beta chains were all obtained from the same sample, sequenced in a study of blood T cell repertoires in COVID-19 (dated by TCRdb to the early 2020s). Libraries were prepared through the immunoSEQ multiplex PCR assay. TCRdb provides this immuneACCESS table in a form limited to in-frame rearrangements. Some clones are lacking; in checked studies, under half of them reflect an unresolved V gene, and why the rest are absent is not known. The sample table contains around 130,000 clones; only one count was recorded for 75% to 90% of them. The ten largest clones capture approximately 2.2% of the sample. Sequenced sample: PBMCs or T cells enriched from blood (not recorded which). The receptors derive from a woman aged 45-65 years who had recovered from COVID-19.

In this sample, this clone turned up a few times. The CDR3 DNA follows: TGCGCCACATCGTCAGCGGGGACTCCCTACGAGCAGTACTTC. Its translation is CATSSAGTPYEQYF. The V and J genes are TRBV5-1 and TRBJ2-7; 7 bases fit TRBD2. This CDR3 comprises 14 residues. Germline V gene lookup returns CDR1 SGHRS and CDR2 YFSETQ. V lost 9 bases, J lost 2 bases, and 11 bases stayed unmatched.

The sample holds one count of this clone. CDR3 DNA sequence: TGCGCCAGCAGCTACGGGACAATGAACACTGAAGCTTTCTTT. It encodes CASSYGTMNTEAFF. The rearrangement links TRBV5-1 to TRBJ1-1, with D tentatively TRBD1 (6 bases). V dropped 3 bases and J dropped 0 bases, with 9 bases sitting between them. This CDR3 has 14 residues. Germline lookup yields CDR1 SGHRS and CDR2 YFSETQ.

This clone was observed a handful of times. The chain has TRBV6-2 or TRBV6-3 and TRBJ1-6; D possibly corresponds to TRBD1 (5 bases). V was trimmed by 5 bases and J by 8 bases, leaving 34 bases between them. CDR3 length equals 21 residues. Germline CDR1 reads MNHEY; CDR2 reads SVGEGT. CDR3 sequence (DNA): TGTGCCAGCAGTCAGACCCCCGTTGGGACGACGGGAAGCGGGTCGCATTCACCCCTCCACTTT. Its protein is CASSQTPVGTTGSGSHSPLHF.

V is TRBV5-1 and J is TRBJ2-3; 8 bases match TRBD1. The V gene's germline CDR1 is SGHRS and CDR2 YFSETQ. Trimming removed 7 bases from V and 0 bases from J; junction bases left unmatched: 4. The CDR3 length is 14 residues. Here the CDR3 reads CASARDRSTDTQYF. CDR3 coding DNA: TGCGCCAGCGCACGGGACAGGAGCACAGATACGCAGTATTTT.

This clone came up a few times. The V and J genes are TRBV5-1 and TRBJ1-2; D gene uncertain. The CDR3 loop spans 17 amino acids. Trimming removed 4 bases from V and 2 bases from J, with 21 bases in between. CDR1 is SGHRS, CDR2 YFSETQ, per germline. Here the CDR3 reads CASSLSAGLFLNYGYTF. CDR3 coding DNA: TGCGCCAGCAGCCTATCAGCGGGCTTATTCTTGAACTATGGCTACACCTTC.

The V and J genes are TRBV19 and TRBJ2-5; 10 positions agree with TRBD1. CDR3 size: 15 residues. The V gene's germline CDR1 is LNHDA and CDR2 SQIVND (reference sequence). V shed 5 bases and J 2 bases; nucleotides not matched to a gene: 5. As DNA, the CDR3 is TGTGCCAGTAGTCCCTCGGGACAGGGGCAAGAGACCCAGTACTTC. It codes for CASSPSGQGQETQYF.

The gene calls are TRBV7-2 and TRBJ1-2; 7 bases match TRBD1. CDR1 and CDR2 from the germline V gene are SGHTA and FQGNSA. The J segment lost 8 bases and the V segment lost 5 bases, leaving 11 bases of the junction unmatched. The CDR3 has 14 amino acids. CDR3 sequence reads: CASSVGRDRRGYTF. CDR3 DNA: TGTGCCAGCAGCGTAGGGAGGGACAGAAGGGGCTACACCTTC.

The chain couples TRBV4-3 to TRBJ2-5; D unresolved. Germline CDR1 reads LGHNA; CDR2 reads YSLEER. The CDR3 is 15 amino acids. Deletions cut 4 bases from V and 2 bases from J, with 14 bases between. The chain's CDR3 is CASSPLGSEQETQYF. As DNA, the CDR3 is TGCGCCAGCAGCCCTCTGGGCTCAGAACAAGAGACCCAGTACTTC.

CDR3 sequence (DNA): TGTGCCAGCAGCCCCCACACGGACGAGCGGGGGGCCTACAATGAGCAGTTCTTC. Its protein product is CASSPHTDERGAYNEQFF. The rearrangement links TRBV7-6 to TRBJ2-1; 9 bases are a match to TRBD2. Trimming took 5 bases from V and 2 from J; bases not matched to a gene: 13. This CDR3 region has 18 residues. Germline V CDR1 and CDR2: SGHVS, FNYEAQ.

The V gene is TRBV10-3, the J gene TRBJ2-7, with D perhaps TRBD1 (7 bases). CDR1 ENHRY and CDR2 SYGVKD come from the germline V gene. CDR3 length equals 13 residues. V was clipped by 9 bases and J by 0 bases, with 12 bases between them. The CDR3 DNA follows: TGTGCCATTCGCGGGGACAGCTCCTACGAGCAGTACTTC. It codes for CAIRGDSSYEQYF.

As concerns this clone: The junction does not match germline at one end; this may be a read error. The J gene is TRBJ2-5, the V gene TRBV7-7; 10 bases fit TRBD2. The CDR3 has 14 residues. Germline CDR1 reads SSHAT; CDR2 reads FNYEAQ (reference sequence). The CDR3 nucleotides are TGTGCTAGCAGCTTACTAGCGGGGAAAGAGACCCAGTACTTC. It yields the protein CASSLLAGKETQYF.

The chain recombines TRBV11-2 with TRBJ2-5; TRBD1 aligns across 10 bases. With V trimmed by 6 bases and J by 2 bases, 15 bases remained unmatched. Germline CDR1 reads SGHAT; CDR2 reads FQNNGV. The CDR3 covers 18 residues. The DNA for the CDR3 is TGTGCCAGCAGTAGCCGGGACAGGGGCTCATTTCGGCAAGAGACCCAGTACTTC. It is translated as CASSSRDRGSFRQETQYF.

The chain uses TRBV6-2 or TRBV6-3 and TRBJ2-3, with 11 bases lining up with TRBD2. The germline CDR1 and CDR2 sequences are MNHEY and SVGEGT. The junction had 11 bases not matched to a gene; V was cut back by 2 bases and J by 7 bases. The CDR3 contains 17 residues. CDR3 coding DNA: TGTGCCAGCAGTTACGTCCTAGCGGGGGGCAGGGGAAATACGCAGTATTTT. Translation: CASSYVLAGGRGNTQYF.

V usage is TRBV6-1 and J usage is TRBJ1-3; 10 bases line up with TRBD1. Germline CDR1 and CDR2: MNHNS and SASEGT. V trimming: 3 bases; J trimming: 8 bases; junction bases outside the gene matches: 10. This CDR3 spans 16 amino acids. Here the CDR3 reads CASSDPATGGRDTIYF. CDR3 sequence (DNA): TGTGCCAGCAGTGACCCTGCGACAGGGGGCAGAGACACCATATATTTT.

The chain has TRBV6-4 and TRBJ2-5; TRBD1 matches at 8 bases. With V trimmed by 0 bases and J by 1 base, 1 base remained unmatched. The CDR3 is made up of 15 amino acids. Germline CDR1 is MRHNA and CDR2 is SNTAGT. The CDR3 coding sequence is TGTGCCAGCAGTGACTCTACAGGGGGCCAAGAGACCCAGTACTTC. Its protein is CASSDSTGGQETQYF.

V and J are TRBV13 and TRBJ2-6; 9 positions agree with TRBD1. The V segment lost 0 bases and the J segment 3 bases; nucleotides outside the gene matches: 6. This CDR3 contains 18 residues. Germline V gene lookup returns CDR1 PRHDT and CDR2 FYEKMQ (reference sequence). DNA for the CDR3: TGTGCCAGCAGCTTAGGCCGGGACAGGGTGTATGGGGCCAACGTCCTGACTTTC. Protein sequence: CASSLGRDRVYGANVLTF. Using reference TRBV13 and TRBJ2-6 for the parts outside the CDR3, the full variable domain is AAGVIQSPRHLIKEKRETATLKCYPIPRHDTVYWYQQGPGQDPQFLISFYEKMQSDKGSIPDRFSAQQFSDYHSELNMSSLELGDSALYFCASSLGRDRVYGANVLTFGAGSRLTVL.

This clone was detected once. This sequence joins TRBV3-1 (or the pseudogene TRBV3-2) and TRBJ2-2, with TRBD1 matching over 7 bases. The CDR3 consists of 15 residues. Unmatched junction bases numbered 8, after V lost 4 bases and J lost 6 bases. Germline values: CDR1 LGHDT, CDR2 YNNKEL (reference sequence). The CDR3 is CASSPGTVVPGELFF. As DNA, the CDR3 is TGTGCCAGCAGCCCCGGGACAGTGGTACCCGGGGAGCTGTTTTTT.

The chain couples TRBV7-6 to TRBJ2-2; D possibly corresponds to TRBD2 (5 bases). This CDR3 contains 15 residues. Per germline, CDR1 SGHVS and CDR2 FNYEAQ. The V end lost 4 bases, the J end lost 6 bases, and 15 bases lay between the germline ends. CDR3 nucleotides: TGTGCCAGCAGCTACGGGGTAGAGAGGGCCGGGGAGCTGTTTTTT. The encoded protein is CASSYGVERAGELFF. The variable domain in full, with the rest retrieved from reference TRBV7-6 and TRBJ2-2, is GAGVSQSPRYKVTKRGQDVALRCDPISGHVSLYWYRQALGQGPEFLTYFNYEAQQDKSGLPNDRFSAERPEGSISTLTIQRTEQRDSAMYRCASSYGVERAGELFFGEGSRLTVL.

This chain connects TRBV6-5 to TRBJ1-1, with 7 bases aligning to TRBD1. Trimming cost V 2 bases and J 4 bases; bases outside gene matches: 4. The CDR3 runs 14 residues. Germline values: CDR1 MNHEY, CDR2 SVGAGI. The CDR3, as DNA: TGTGCCAGCAGTTACACACACAGGGGCACTGAAGCTTTCTTT. Translation gives CASSYTHRGTEAFF.

In DNA form, the CDR3 reads TGTGCCAGTAGTATAGACGGAGACTATGGCTACACCTTC. Amino acid sequence: CASSIDGDYGYTF. The rearrangement uses TRBV19 and TRBJ1-2; no definite D call. The V gene lost 0 bases and the J gene lost 3 bases, with 5 bases spanning the gap. Germline V lookup: CDR1 LNHDA, CDR2 SQIVND (reference sequence). The CDR3 has 13 amino acids.

This clone was detected only once. The chain combines TRBV5-6 with TRBJ2-6, with D hard to call. The CDR3 runs to 12 residues. With 7 bases removed from V and 1 base from J, the gap between germline ends came to 3 bases. CDR1 and CDR2 from the germline V gene are SGHDT and YYEEEE. The CDR3 nucleotides are TGTGCCAGCCAATCTGGGGCCAACGTCCTGACTTTC. Translated, it gives CASQSGANVLTF.

V and J are TRBV5-1 and TRBJ2-5; TRBD2 agrees at 10 bases. J gave up 4 bases and V 4 bases, and 13 bases lay outside the gene matches. The CDR3 has 17 residues. Germline CDR1 reads SGHRS; CDR2 reads YFSETQ. CDR3 protein: CASSGAWASGGAETQYF. The CDR3 nucleotides are TGCGCCAGCAGCGGCGCCTGGGCTAGCGGGGGCGCAGAGACCCAGTACTTC.

V usage is TRBV27 and J usage is TRBJ2-3; TRBD2 matches 14 bases. Germline CDR1 MNHEY, CDR2 SMNVEV (reference sequence). The CDR3 has 17 amino acids. Germline trimming cut 4 bases from V and 3 bases from J; bases unmatched to any gene: 6. CDR3 sequence (DNA): TGTGCCAGCAGTTCCCCCCGACTAGCGGGGGGGACAGATACGCAGTATTTT. The encoded protein is CASSSPRLAGGTDTQYF.

The chain couples TRBV10-3 to TRBJ1-5, with D possibly being TRBD1 (6 bases). This CDR3 is built from 15 residues. Trimming pared 0 bases from V and 7 bases from J, leaving 13 bases between. Per germline, CDR1 ENHRY and CDR2 SYGVKD. CDR3 nucleotides: TGTGCCATCAGTGAGTCAGGGGGGGTATTGCAGCCCCAGCATTTT. Translated, it gives CAISESGGVLQPQHF.